The 11 T cell receptor beta chains presented below share a single source sample, sequenced in a study of blood T cells in healthy people across ages. For the second PCR, which ran for roughly 6 to 11 cycles, a sample-barcoded 5' primer and a J-beta primer mix were used. TCRdb ran MiXCR on the 5' RACE reads and lists one entry per CDR3 protein. The sample includes about 1.8 million distinct CDR3 sequences, 49% of them seen just once. The sequenced material came from blood. The receptors were gathered from a woman in her forties in good health.

There are a few counts of this clonotype. The chain recombines TRBV12-3 or TRBV12-4 with TRBJ2-7, with 7 bases fitting TRBD1. V was pared by 7 bases and J by 3 bases, with 6 bases of the junction left unmatched. The length of the CDR3 is 13 residues. The CDR3 here is CASKTGTDYEQYF. For the CDR3, the DNA is TGTGCCAGCAAAACCGGGACAGACTACGAGCAGTACTTC.

The V call is TRBV4-3, the J call TRBJ2-5; tentative D call: TRBD2 (7 bases). Germline V CDR1 and CDR2: LGHNA, YSLEER. CDR3 length: 15 residues. V lost 0 bases to trimming and J lost 4 bases, with 12 bases between them. Here the CDR3 reads CASSQDGGGSETQYF. The CDR3, as DNA: TGCGCCAGCAGCCAAGATGGCGGGGGCTCAGAGACCCAGTACTTC.

V gene TRBV7-9 combines with J gene TRBJ1-2; tentatively, D is TRBD1 (6 bases). The length of the CDR3 is 16 residues. The germline V gene has CDR1 SEHNR and CDR2 FQNEAQ (reference sequence). With 1 base removed from V and 4 bases from J, the gap between germline ends came to 16 bases. CDR3 sequence reads: CASSLVAGALSYGYTF. In DNA form, the CDR3 reads TGTGCCAGCAGCTTAGTTGCGGGGGCGCTGAGCTATGGCTACACCTTC. Full variable domain (remainder filled in from reference TRBV7-9 and TRBJ1-2): DTGVSQNPRHKITKRGQNVTFRCDPISEHNRLYWYRQTLGQGPEFLTYFQNEAQLEKSRLLSDRFSAERPKGSFSTLEIQRTEQGDSAMYLCASSLVAGALSYGYTFGSGTRLTVV.

The chain links TRBV14 to TRBJ2-5; 9 positions match TRBD1. The J segment lost 11 bases and the V segment lost 1 base, leaving 2 bases of the junction unmatched. The germline V gene encodes CDR1 SGHDN and CDR2 FVKESK. The CDR3 is made up of 12 amino acids. CDR3 DNA: TGTGCCAGCAGCCAAGCGGGGACAGGGCAGTACTTC. It specifies CASSQAGTGQYF.

In this sample, this clonotype turned up a few times. The chain recombines TRBV3-1 with TRBJ1-2, with D unclear. The germline V gene encodes CDR1 LGHDT and CDR2 YNNKEL (reference sequence). CDR3 size: 11 residues. Trimming left V 3 bases short and J 6 bases short, with 5 bases between. CDR3 protein: CASSQIDGYTF. CDR3 in DNA: TGTGCCAGCAGCCAGATTGATGGCTACACCTTC.

The V gene is TRBV5-1, the J gene TRBJ1-2; the D gene is possibly TRBD1 (5 bases). The germline V gene has CDR1 SGHRS and CDR2 YFSETQ. The V end lost 2 bases, the J end lost 4 bases, and 12 bases lay between the germline ends. CDR3 length equals 14 residues. The CDR3 sequence is CASSFVDTSYGYTF. The CDR3 DNA follows: TGCGCCAGCAGCTTCGTGGACACTTCCTATGGCTACACCTTC.

This clonotype was seen a handful of times. CDR3 in amino acids: CASSNGVAKNIQYF. As DNA, the CDR3 is TGTGCCAGCAGTAATGGGGTAGCCAAAAACATTCAGTACTTC. This sequence joins TRBV6-2 or TRBV6-3 and TRBJ2-4, with no clear D. This CDR3 has 14 amino acids. The V gene lost 5 bases and the J gene lost 0 bases, with 8 bases spanning the gap. CDR1 and CDR2 from the germline V gene are MNHEY and SVGEGT.

The V gene is TRBV4-1, the J gene TRBJ2-1, with D perhaps matching TRBD1 (7 bases). Trimming took 1 base from V and 11 from J, leaving 15 bases between them. Germline assignment: CDR1 MGHRA and CDR2 YSYEKL. This CDR3 has 14 residues. This chain's CDR3 is CASSQARGTDKQFF. CDR3 sequence (DNA): TGCGCCAGCAGCCAAGCTCGGGGGACAGACAAGCAGTTCTTC.

The rearrangement uses TRBV6-2 or TRBV6-3 and TRBJ2-3; 7 bases map to TRBD2. Germline lookup yields CDR1 MNHEY and CDR2 SVGEGT. Trimming removed 4 bases from V and 2 bases from J; junction bases left unmatched: 12. CDR3 length equals 17 residues. The CDR3 nucleotides are TGTGCCAGCAGTTTGGATCTTGCGGGGGTGCTCACAGATACGCAGTATTTT. Translation gives CASSLDLAGVLTDTQYF.

This clonotype was counted a few times. The J gene is TRBJ2-3, the V gene TRBV28; D might be TRBD1 (5 bases). The CDR3 has 14 amino acids. The V end was cut by 10 bases, the J end by 6 bases, with 20 bases between. The germline CDR1 and CDR2 sequences are MDHEN and SYDVKM. CDR3: CANKRLGAGDTQYF. In DNA, the CDR3 is TGTGCCAACAAAAGGTTAGGGGCTGGCGATACGCAGTATTTT.

V usage is TRBV20-1 and J usage is TRBJ1-1, with a possible D match to TRBD1 (6 bases). V lost 7 bases, J lost 1 base, and 22 bases lay in between. CDR1 DFQATT and CDR2 SNEGSKA come from the germline V gene (reference sequence). The CDR3 length is 16 residues. Written as DNA, the CDR3 is TGCAGTGGGAAGAATCCGGGACACCCATCGAACACTGAAGCTTTCTTT. This sequence encodes CSGKNPGHPSNTEAFF.